The 6 T cell receptor beta chains below come from one sample, sequenced in a study of shared clonotypes between healthy human individuals. The protocol was immunoSEQ multiplex PCR, while the TCRdb copy is restricted to in-frame clones and leaves out a portion. The profile covers more than 2,000,000 clones, with roughly 93% appearing a single time and approximately 0.4% taken by the ten largest. The sequenced sample consisted of naive CD4+ T cells from PBMCs. Specified subset: CD45RA+ positively selected. Receptor source: a man in his late teens or twenties in good health. Some clones in this sample may be carry-over from other donors' samples.

The V call is TRBV7-9, the J call TRBJ1-1; 9 bases match TRBD1. V lost 5 bases, J lost 3 bases, and 4 bases stayed unmatched. From germline, CDR1 is SEHNR and CDR2 FQNEAQ (reference sequence). The CDR3 runs to 14 residues. In nucleotides, the CDR3 is TGTGCCAGCAGCCTACAGGGGGCTGACACTGAAGCTTTCTTT. Its translation: CASSLQGADTEAFF.

As for this clone: The same CDR3 arises from other DNA sequences in this sample as well. The J gene is TRBJ1-4, the V gene TRBV28, with a weak D call TRBD1 (6 bases). The V end lost 6 bases, the J end lost 0 bases, and 11 bases lay between the germline ends. This CDR3 is 15 amino acids long. CDR1 and CDR2 (germline): MDHEN, SYDVKM. The chain's CDR3 is CASSPGGATNEKLFF. DNA for the CDR3: TGTGCCAGCAGCCCCGGGGGCGCAACTAATGAAAAACTGTTTTTT.

The gene calls are TRBV14 and TRBJ1-4; the D gene is possibly TRBD1 (5 bases). There are 17 residues in the CDR3. V lost 2 bases and J 0 bases, leaving 13 bases between the germline ends. In germline, CDR1 is SGHDN, CDR2 FVKESK. CDR3 sequence (DNA): TGTGCCAGCAGCCAAACAGGCCACGATGCAACTAATGAAAAACTGTTTTTT. Encoded protein: CASSQTGHDATNEKLFF.

The J gene is TRBJ2-2, the V gene TRBV2, with 8 nucleotides matching TRBD1. This CDR3 is 14 amino acids long. V trimming: 6 bases; J trimming: 4 bases; junction bases outside the gene matches: 4. Germline CDR1 SNHLY, CDR2 FYNNEI. CDR3 in DNA: TGTGCCAGCAGGGACAGGGTCACCACCGGGGAGCTGTTTTTT. Encoded protein: CASRDRVTTGELFF. Full variable domain (remainder filled in from reference TRBV2 and TRBJ2-2): EPEVTQTPSHQVTQMGQEVILRCVPISNHLYFYWYRQILGQKVEFLVSFYNNEISEKSEIFDDQFSVERPDGSNFTLKIRSTKLEDSAMYFCASRDRVTTGELFFGEGSRLTVL.

The chain is built from TRBV2 and TRBJ2-1, with 8 bases matching TRBD2. This CDR3 region has 17 residues. The germline CDR1 and CDR2 sequences are SNHLY and FYNNEI. Trimming took 7 bases from V and 0 from J; bases not matched to a gene: 11. The CDR3 protein is CASTLGGGRSSYNEQFF. The CDR3 nucleotides are TGTGCCAGCACCTTAGGTGGCGGGAGGAGCTCCTACAATGAGCAGTTCTTC.

This clone occurred once. The J gene is TRBJ2-1, the V gene TRBV12-5; TRBD1 agrees at 7 bases. The junction had 2 bases not matched to a gene; V was cut back by 1 base and J by 5 bases. Germline CDR1 is LGHNT and CDR2 is FRNRAP. The CDR3 is 14 amino acids. CDR3 sequence reads: CASGLGQGDNEQFF. The CDR3 DNA reads TGTGCTAGTGGTTTGGGGCAGGGGGACAATGAGCAGTTCTTC.